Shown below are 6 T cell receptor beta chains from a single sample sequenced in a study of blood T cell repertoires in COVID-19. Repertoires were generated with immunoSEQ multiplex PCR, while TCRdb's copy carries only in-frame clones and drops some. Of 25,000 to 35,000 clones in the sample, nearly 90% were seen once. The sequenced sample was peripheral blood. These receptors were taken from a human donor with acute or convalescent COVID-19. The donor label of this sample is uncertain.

CDR3 sequence: CASSMDRDGELFF. In DNA, the CDR3 is TGTGCCAGCAGTATGGACAGGGACGGGGAGCTGTTTTTT. This chain joins TRBV6-5 and TRBJ2-2; 8 nucleotides match TRBD1. V was clipped by 5 bases and J by 7 bases; unmatched bases: 3. The germline V gene has CDR1 MNHEY and CDR2 SVGAGI. The CDR3 contains 13 residues.

The CDR3 DNA reads TGCGCCAGCAGCTTGCAGGCAGGGGAATACGAGCAGTACGTC. Translation gives CASSLQAGEYEQYV. The chain has TRBV5-1 and TRBJ2-7; weak D call: TRBD1 (6 bases). Germline CDR1 SGHRS, CDR2 YFSETQ. The ends were cut back, 1 base at V and 4 bases at J, with 12 bases in the middle. The CDR3 spans 14 residues.

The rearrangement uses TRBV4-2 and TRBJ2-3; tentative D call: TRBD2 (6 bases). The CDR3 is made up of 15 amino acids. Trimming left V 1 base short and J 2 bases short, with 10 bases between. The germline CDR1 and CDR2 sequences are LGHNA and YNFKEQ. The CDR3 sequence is CASSQGSGDTDTQYF. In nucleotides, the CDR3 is TGTGCCAGCAGCCAAGGGTCGGGAGACACAGATACGCAGTATTTT.

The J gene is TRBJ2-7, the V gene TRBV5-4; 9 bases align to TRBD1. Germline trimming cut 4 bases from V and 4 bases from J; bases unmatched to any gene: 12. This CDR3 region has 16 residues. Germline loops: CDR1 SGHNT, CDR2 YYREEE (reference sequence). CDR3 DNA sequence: TGTGCCAGCAGCCCGGGACAGGGAGGCTCCATGTACGAGCAGTACTTC. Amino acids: CASSPGQGGSMYEQYF.

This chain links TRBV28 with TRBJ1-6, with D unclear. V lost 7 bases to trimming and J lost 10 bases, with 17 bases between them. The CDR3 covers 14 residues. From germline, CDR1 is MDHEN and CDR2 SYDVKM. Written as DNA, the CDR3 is TGTGCCAGCATCCCTCATGGGCACGCATCACCCCTCCACTTT. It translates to CASIPHGHASPLHF.

CDR3 loop: CASSLRLAGVPDTQYF. The DNA for the CDR3 is TGTGCCAGCAGCTTAAGACTAGCGGGAGTTCCGGATACGCAGTATTTT. V is TRBV11-3 and J is TRBJ2-3; 12 nucleotides line up with TRBD2. The V segment lost 2 bases and the J segment 6 bases; nucleotides outside the gene matches: 6. The CDR3 loop spans 16 amino acids. Germline loops: CDR1 SGHNT, CDR2 YENEEA.